The 15 T cell receptor beta chains presented below share a single source sample, sequenced in a study of siplizumab effects on memory and regulatory T cells. This table comes from immunoSEQ multiplex PCR, and its TCRdb copy is limited to in-frame clones, with some not included. The sample shows some 97,000 clones, 75% to 95% of them seen only once. The material sequenced was CD4+ T cells sorted from blood. The receptors shown here come from a human donor in good health.

This chain connects TRBV28 to TRBJ2-7, with 7 bases that match TRBD1. Germline loops: CDR1 MDHEN, CDR2 SYDVKM. This CDR3 comprises 15 residues. Germline trimming cut 6 bases from V and 4 bases from J; bases unmatched to any gene: 12. CDR3 bases: TGTGCCAGCAGAGATCCGTCACAGGGGAAATACGAGCAGTACTTC. It translates to CASRDPSQGKYEQYF. Full variable domain (missing parts from reference TRBV28 and TRBJ2-7): DVKVTQSSRYLVKRTGEKVFLECVQDMDHENMFWYRQDPGLGLRLIYFSYDVKMKEKGDIPEGYSVSREKKERFSLILESASTNQTSMYLCASRDPSQGKYEQYFGPGTRLTVT.

About this clone itself: Compared with germline, one end of the junction differs, possibly owing to a read error. Other DNA sequences in this specimen translate into the identical CDR3. This rearrangement joins TRBV7-3 to TRBJ1-2; D perhaps matches TRBD1 (6 bases). The length of the CDR3 is 13 residues. The V gene's germline CDR1 is SGHTA and CDR2 FQGTGA. CDR3 in amino acids: CASSLRGDYGYTF. CDR3 in DNA: TGTGCCAGTAGCTTAAGGGGGGACTATGGCTACACCTTC.

The CDR3 region has the DNA TGTGCCAGCAGCTTAAGGCAAGATACGCAGTATTTT. This sequence encodes CASSLRQDTQYF. This sequence joins TRBV11-3 and TRBJ2-3; D not resolved. The CDR3 runs to 12 residues. Between the trimmed V and J ends, which lost 2 bases and 5 bases, there was a span of 5 bases. Germline V gene data show CDR1 as SGHNT and CDR2 as YENEEA.

The chain uses TRBV5-4 and TRBJ1-2, with D unresolved. V was clipped by 0 bases and J by 0 bases, with 6 bases between them. CDR1 is SGHNT and CDR2 is YYREEE in the germline V gene (reference sequence). The CDR3 has 14 residues. The CDR3 region has the DNA TGTGCCAGCAGCTTGGGGATAACTAACTATGGCTACACCTTC. Residues: CASSLGITNYGYTF.

This chain connects TRBV9 to TRBJ2-6; D call uncertain. Per the germline V gene, CDR1 is SGDLS and CDR2 is YYNGEE. This CDR3 contains 15 residues. The V end was cut by 0 bases, the J end by 4 bases, with 8 bases between. CDR3 DNA sequence: TGTGCCAGCAGCGTAGCTACGGGCGGGGCCAACGTCCTGACTTTC. It encodes CASSVATGGANVLTF.

The rearrangement joins TRBV7-3 to TRBJ2-1; D is perhaps TRBD1 (5 bases). Germline values: CDR1 SGHTA, CDR2 FQGTGA. The CDR3 contains 16 residues. Trimming cost V 0 bases and J 1 base, with 10 bases left between them. The CDR3 loop is CASSLTPRESYNEQFF. The CDR3 bases are TGTGCCAGCAGCTTAACCCCCAGGGAATCCTACAATGAGCAGTTCTTC.

CDR3 nucleotide sequence: TGTGCCATCAGTGTGGGCTCCCTCATCGACGAGCAGTACTTC. Translating it yields CAISVGSLIDEQYF. V usage is TRBV10-3 and J usage is TRBJ2-7; D not resolved. This CDR3 has 14 amino acids. Trimming took 4 bases from V and 5 from J, leaving 15 bases between them. Germline CDR1 and CDR2: ENHRY and SYGVKD.

This chain connects TRBV6-5 to TRBJ1-1, with 7 bases matching TRBD1. The germline CDR1 and CDR2 sequences are MNHEY and SVGAGI. This CDR3 has 14 amino acids. The V and J ends lost 6 bases and 3 bases, in that order; junction bases with no gene match: 7. The chain's CDR3 is CASSLDRVDTEAFF. For the CDR3, the DNA is TGTGCCAGCAGCCTAGACAGGGTGGACACTGAAGCTTTCTTT.

The gene calls are TRBV6-5 and TRBJ2-7; D may be TRBD2 (7 bases). Trimming took off 6 bases at V and 2 bases at J, with 17 bases between the two ends. Germline CDR1 and CDR2: MNHEY and SVGAGI. The CDR3 has 15 residues. CDR3: CASSREKGGPYEQYF. In nucleotides, the CDR3 is TGTGCCAGCAGCCGGGAAAAGGGGGGGCCCTACGAGCAGTACTTC.

The chain links TRBV5-4 to TRBJ2-1; 14 bases fit TRBD2. V lost 3 bases to trimming and J lost 7 bases; unmatched junction nucleotides: 9. Germline V gene data show CDR1 as SGHNT and CDR2 as YYREEE (reference sequence). The CDR3 loop spans 17 amino acids. The CDR3 region has the DNA TGTGCCAGCAGCTCCGGGACTAGCGGGGGTCAGTGGAATGAGCAGTTCTTC. Encoded protein: CASSSGTSGGQWNEQFF. Together with reference TRBV5-4 and TRBJ2-1, the CDR3 gives the full variable domain: ETGVTQSPTHLIKTRGQQVTLRCSSQSGHNTVSWYQQALGQGPQFIFQYYREEENGRGNFPPRFSGLQFPNYSSELNVNALELDDSALYLCASSSGTSGGQWNEQFFGPGTRLTVL.

This chain joins TRBV15 and TRBJ2-2; 8 bases are a match to TRBD1. V dropped 5 bases and J dropped 4; count of bases not matched to a gene: 12. Germline V CDR1 and CDR2: LNHNV, YYDKDF (reference sequence). The CDR3 consists of 17 residues. The CDR3 loop reads CATSFTTGAWGTGELFF. The DNA of the CDR3 is TGTGCCACCAGCTTCACGACAGGGGCCTGGGGCACCGGGGAGCTGTTTTTT.

V usage is TRBV2 and J usage is TRBJ1-1, with 7 bases identical to TRBD1. CDR1 is SNHLY and CDR2 is FYNNEI in the germline V gene. CDR3 size: 15 residues. The V and J ends lost 4 bases and 1 base, in that order; junction bases with no gene match: 6. CDR3 loop: CASSVNRGRNTEAFF. For the CDR3, the DNA is TGTGCCAGCAGTGTCAATAGGGGGCGGAACACTGAAGCTTTCTTT.

The V call is TRBV6-5, the J call TRBJ2-5, with 7 bases aligning to TRBD2. J gave up 2 bases and V 6 bases, and 6 bases lay outside the gene matches. The CDR3 totals 14 residues. Per germline, CDR1 MNHEY and CDR2 SVGAGI. The CDR3, as DNA: TGTGCCAGCAGCGGCTGGGGGGGGCAAGAGACCCAGTACTTC. Protein: CASSGWGGQETQYF.

This chain joins TRBV15 and TRBJ1-2; no definite D call. Deletions cut 4 bases from V and 8 bases from J, with 11 bases between. This CDR3 comprises 12 residues. Germline V CDR1 and CDR2: LNHNV, YYDKDF (reference sequence). CDR3 amino acids: CATSTVSGGYTF. CDR3 sequence (DNA): TGTGCCACCAGCACAGTGTCGGGAGGCTACACCTTC.

V is TRBV21-1 and J is TRBJ2-5. TRBV21-1 is shown as a pseudogene. This CDR3 is 15 amino acids long. Here the CDR3 reads CASSKGPEAQETQYF. CDR3 bases: TGTGCCAGCAGCAAGGGACCCGAGGCCCAAGAGACCCAGTACTTC.